The sequence of this T cell receptor (beta chain) was determined in a study of T cell repertoires in cytomegalovirus infection. Study at large: From public TCR beta signatures came an indication of both CMV infection and matching HLA type.

This clonotype showed up many times. V shed 3 bases and J 3 bases; nucleotides not matched to a gene: 14. Germline-derived CDR1 and CDR2 are SGHTA and FQGNSA. The CDR3 is 18 amino acids. MiXCR, run by TCRdb on the reads, gives a single entry per CDR3 protein. Here the sample spans some 350,000 distinct CDR3 sequences, 15% to 20% being singletons. The receptor was derived from a human donor in good health (CMV status not recorded). Some clones in this sample may be carry-over from other donors' samples. Sample: PBMCs. The J gene is TRBJ2-1, the V gene TRBV7-2, with 7 bases identical to TRBD2. This CDR3 is CASSLGLRAGYLYNEQFF. As DNA, the CDR3 is TGTGCCAGCAGCTTGGGCCTGCGAGCGGGATACCTCTACAATGAGCAGTTCTTC. Full variable domain (remainder filled in from reference TRBV7-2 and TRBJ2-1): GAGVSQSPSNKVTEKGKDVELRCDPISGHTALYWYRQSLGQGLEFLIYFQGNSAPDKSGLPSDRFSAERTGGSVSTLTIQRTQQEDSAVYLCASSLGLRAGYLYNEQFFGPGTRLTVL.